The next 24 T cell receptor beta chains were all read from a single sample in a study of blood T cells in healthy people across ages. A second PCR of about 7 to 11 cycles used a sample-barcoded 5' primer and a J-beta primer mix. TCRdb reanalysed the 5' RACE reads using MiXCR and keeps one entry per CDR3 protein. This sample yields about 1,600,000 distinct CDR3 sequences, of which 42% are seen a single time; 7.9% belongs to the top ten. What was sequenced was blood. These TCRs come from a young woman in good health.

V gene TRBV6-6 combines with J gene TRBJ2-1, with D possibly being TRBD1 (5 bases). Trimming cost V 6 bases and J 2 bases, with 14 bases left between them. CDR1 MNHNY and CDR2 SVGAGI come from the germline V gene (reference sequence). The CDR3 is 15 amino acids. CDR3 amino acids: CASSPRAVAYNEQFF. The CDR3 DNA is TGTGCCAGCAGCCCCAGGGCAGTCGCCTACAATGAGCAGTTCTTC.

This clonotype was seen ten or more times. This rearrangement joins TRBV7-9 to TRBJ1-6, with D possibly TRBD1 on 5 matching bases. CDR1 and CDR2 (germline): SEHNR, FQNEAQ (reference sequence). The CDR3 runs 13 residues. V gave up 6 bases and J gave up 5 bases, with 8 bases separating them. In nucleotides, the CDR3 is TGTGCCAGCAGTTTGGGGGATAATTCACCCCTCCACTTT. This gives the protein CASSLGDNSPLHF.

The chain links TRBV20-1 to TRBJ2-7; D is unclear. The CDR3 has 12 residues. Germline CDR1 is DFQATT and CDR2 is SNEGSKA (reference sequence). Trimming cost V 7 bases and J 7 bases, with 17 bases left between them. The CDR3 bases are TGCAGTGGGACCCCACGTTACAATGAGCAGTACTTC. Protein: CSGTPRYNEQYF.

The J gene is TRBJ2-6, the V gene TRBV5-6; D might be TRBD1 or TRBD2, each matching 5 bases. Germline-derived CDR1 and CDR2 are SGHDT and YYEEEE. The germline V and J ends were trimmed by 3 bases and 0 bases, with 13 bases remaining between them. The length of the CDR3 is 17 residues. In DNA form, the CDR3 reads TGTGCCAGCAGCTGGGGGAAATCTTACTCTGGGGCCAACGTCCTGACTTTC. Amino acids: CASSWGKSYSGANVLTF.

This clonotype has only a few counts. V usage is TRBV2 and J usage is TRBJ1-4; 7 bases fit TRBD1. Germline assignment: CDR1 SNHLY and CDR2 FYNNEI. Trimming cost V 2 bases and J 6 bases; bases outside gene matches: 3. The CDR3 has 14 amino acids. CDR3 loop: CASSENRGDEKLFF. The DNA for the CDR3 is TGTGCCAGCAGTGAAAACAGGGGTGATGAAAAACTGTTTTTT.

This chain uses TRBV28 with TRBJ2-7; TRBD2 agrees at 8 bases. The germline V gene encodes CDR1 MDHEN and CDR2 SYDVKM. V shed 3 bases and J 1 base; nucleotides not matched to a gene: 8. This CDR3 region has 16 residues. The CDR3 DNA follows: TGTGCCAGCAGTTTTCATCCGAGACTAGCGTCCTACGAGCAGTACTTC. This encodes CASSFHPRLASYEQYF.

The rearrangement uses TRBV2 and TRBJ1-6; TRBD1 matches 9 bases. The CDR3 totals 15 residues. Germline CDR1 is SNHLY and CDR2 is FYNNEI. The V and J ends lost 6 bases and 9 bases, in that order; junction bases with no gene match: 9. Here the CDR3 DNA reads TGTGCCAGCAGCCTGTCACAGGGGGCCAGTTCACCCCTCCACTTT. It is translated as CASSLSQGASSPLHF.

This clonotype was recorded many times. CDR3 in DNA: TGTGCCAGCTCACCACAGGGGGCTGTGAAAAACATTCAGTACTTC. The encoded protein is CASSPQGAVKNIQYF. The chain uses TRBV18 and TRBJ2-4; 7 bases are a match to TRBD1. The CDR3 runs to 15 residues. J lost 4 bases, V lost 1 base, and 4 bases had no gene match. Germline V CDR1 and CDR2: KGHSH, LQKENI.

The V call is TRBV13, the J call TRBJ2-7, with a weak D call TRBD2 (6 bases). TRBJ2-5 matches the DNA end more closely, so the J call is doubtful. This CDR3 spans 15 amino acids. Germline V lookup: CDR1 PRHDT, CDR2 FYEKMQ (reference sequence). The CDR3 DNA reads TGTGCCAGCAGCCAGGGACTGGTCGATCAAGAGACCCAGTACTTC. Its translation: CASSQGLVDQETQYF.

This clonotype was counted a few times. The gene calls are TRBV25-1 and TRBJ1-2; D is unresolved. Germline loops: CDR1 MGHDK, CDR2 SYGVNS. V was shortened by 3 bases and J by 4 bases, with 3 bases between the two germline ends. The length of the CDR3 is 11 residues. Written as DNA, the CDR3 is TGTGCCAGCAGTGATTTCTATGGCTACACCTTC. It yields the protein CASSDFYGYTF.

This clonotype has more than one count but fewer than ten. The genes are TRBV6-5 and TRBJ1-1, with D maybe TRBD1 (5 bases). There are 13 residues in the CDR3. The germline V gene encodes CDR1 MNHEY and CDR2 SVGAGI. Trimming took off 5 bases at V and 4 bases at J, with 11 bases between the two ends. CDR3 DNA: TGTGCCAGCAGTATAGGGGTCGCCACTGAAGCTTTCTTT. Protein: CASSIGVATEAFF.

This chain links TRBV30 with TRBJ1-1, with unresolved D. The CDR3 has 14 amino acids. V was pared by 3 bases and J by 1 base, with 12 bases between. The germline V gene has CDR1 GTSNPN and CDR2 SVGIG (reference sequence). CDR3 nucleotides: TGTGCCTGGAGCGGGGAGCTGGGGAACACTGAAGCTTTCTTT. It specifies CAWSGELGNTEAFF. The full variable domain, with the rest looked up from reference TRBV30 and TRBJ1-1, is SQTIHQWPATLVQPVGSPLSLECTVEGTSNPNLYWYRQAAGRGLQLLFYSVGIGQISSEVPQNLSASRPQDRQFILSSKKLLLSDSGFYLCAWSGELGNTEAFFGQGTRLTVV.

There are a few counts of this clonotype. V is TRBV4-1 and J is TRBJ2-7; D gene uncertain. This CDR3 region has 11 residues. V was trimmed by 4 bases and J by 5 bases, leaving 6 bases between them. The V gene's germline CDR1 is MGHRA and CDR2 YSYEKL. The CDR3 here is CASSPCNEQYF. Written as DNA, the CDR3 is TGCGCCAGCAGCCCCTGTAACGAGCAGTACTTC.

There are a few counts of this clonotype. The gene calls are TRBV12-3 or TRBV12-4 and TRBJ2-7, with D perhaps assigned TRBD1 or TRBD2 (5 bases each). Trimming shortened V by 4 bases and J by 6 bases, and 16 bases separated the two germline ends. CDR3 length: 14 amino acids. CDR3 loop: CASSSTRGVREQYF. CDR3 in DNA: TGTGCCAGCAGTTCCACGCGAGGGGTCCGCGAGCAGTACTTC.

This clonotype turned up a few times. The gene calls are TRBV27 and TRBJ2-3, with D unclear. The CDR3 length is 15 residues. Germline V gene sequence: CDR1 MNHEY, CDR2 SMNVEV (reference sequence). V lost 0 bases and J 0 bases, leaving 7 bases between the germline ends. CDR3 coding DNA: TGTGCCAGCAGTTTATCGGTCATTAGCACAGATACGCAGTATTTT. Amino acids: CASSLSVISTDTQYF.

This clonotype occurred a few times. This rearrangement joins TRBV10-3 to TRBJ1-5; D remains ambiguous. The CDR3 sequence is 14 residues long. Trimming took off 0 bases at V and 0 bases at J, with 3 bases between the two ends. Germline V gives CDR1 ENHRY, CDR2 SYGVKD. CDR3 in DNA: TGTGCCATCAGTGAGTCTGCTAGCAATCAGCCCCAGCATTTT. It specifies CAISESASNQPQHF.

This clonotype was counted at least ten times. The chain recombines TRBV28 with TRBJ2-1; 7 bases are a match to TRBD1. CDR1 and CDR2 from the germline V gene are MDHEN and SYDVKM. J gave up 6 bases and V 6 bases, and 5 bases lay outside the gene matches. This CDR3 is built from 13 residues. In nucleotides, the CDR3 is TGTGCCAGCAGGCCCGGACAGGTCAATGAGCAGTTCTTC. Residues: CASRPGQVNEQFF.

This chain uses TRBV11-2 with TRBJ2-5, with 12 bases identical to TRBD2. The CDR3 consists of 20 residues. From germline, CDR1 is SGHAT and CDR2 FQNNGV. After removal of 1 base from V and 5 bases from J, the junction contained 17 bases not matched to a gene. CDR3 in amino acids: CASSLAGMLAGGIRGETQYF. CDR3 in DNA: TGTGCCAGCAGCTTAGCTGGTATGCTAGCGGGAGGGATCAGAGGCGAGACCCAGTACTTC.

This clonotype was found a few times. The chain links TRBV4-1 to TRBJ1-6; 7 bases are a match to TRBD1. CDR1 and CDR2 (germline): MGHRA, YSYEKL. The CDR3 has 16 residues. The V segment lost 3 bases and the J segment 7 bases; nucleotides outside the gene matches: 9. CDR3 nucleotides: TGCGCCAGCAGCCATTCAGCCGGGACAGCCAATTCACCCCTCCACTTT. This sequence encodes CASSHSAGTANSPLHF.

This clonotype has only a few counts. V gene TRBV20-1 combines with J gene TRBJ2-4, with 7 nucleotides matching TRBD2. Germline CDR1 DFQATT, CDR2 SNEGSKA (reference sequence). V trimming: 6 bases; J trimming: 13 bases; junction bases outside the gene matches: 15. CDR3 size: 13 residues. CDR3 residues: CSATSGTAREQYF. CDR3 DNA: TGCAGTGCAACATCCGGGACCGCGCGGGAGCAGTACTTC.

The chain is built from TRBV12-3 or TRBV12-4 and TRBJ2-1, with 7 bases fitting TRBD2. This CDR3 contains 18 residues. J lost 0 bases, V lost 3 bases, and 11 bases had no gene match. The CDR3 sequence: CASSFPGGFSSSYNEQFF. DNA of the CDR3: TGTGCCAGCAGTTTTCCGGGAGGTTTTTCGAGCTCCTACAATGAGCAGTTCTTC.

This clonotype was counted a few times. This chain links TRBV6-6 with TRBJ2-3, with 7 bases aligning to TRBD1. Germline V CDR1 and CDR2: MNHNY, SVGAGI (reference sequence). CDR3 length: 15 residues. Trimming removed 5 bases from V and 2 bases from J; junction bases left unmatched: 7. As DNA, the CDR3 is TGTGCCAGCAGTCCCCCCGACAGGGCCACAGATACGCAGTATTTT. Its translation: CASSPPDRATDTQYF.

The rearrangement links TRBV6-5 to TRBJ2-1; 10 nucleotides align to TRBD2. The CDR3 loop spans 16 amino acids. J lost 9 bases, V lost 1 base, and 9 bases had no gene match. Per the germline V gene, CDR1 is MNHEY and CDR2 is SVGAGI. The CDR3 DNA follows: TGTGCCAGCAGTTACTTAGGACTAGCGGCGGGGAGTGAGCAGTTCTTC. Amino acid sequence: CASSYLGLAAGSEQFF.

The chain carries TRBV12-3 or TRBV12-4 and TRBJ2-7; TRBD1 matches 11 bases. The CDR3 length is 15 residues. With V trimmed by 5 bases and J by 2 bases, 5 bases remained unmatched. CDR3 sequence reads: CASSHGQGATYEQYF. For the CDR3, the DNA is TGTGCCAGCAGTCACGGACAGGGGGCCACCTACGAGCAGTACTTC.